A single sample is the source of the 26 T cell receptor beta chains below, sequenced in a study of identical twins. MiXCR, applied by TCRdb to the 5' RACE reads, yields one record per CDR3 protein. The data show about 690,000 distinct CDR3 sequences, around 6.1% seen once. The sample comprised naive T cells sorted from blood. The receptors here all came from a man aged 18 to 35 in good health.

The V gene is TRBV18, the J gene TRBJ2-3; TRBD2 matches at 14 bases. The CDR3 length is 17 residues. Germline lookup yields CDR1 KGHSH and CDR2 LQKENI. V gave up 3 bases and J gave up 3 bases; unmatched junction bases: 5. CDR3 region: CASSPGTSGSLTDTQYF. The CDR3 DNA reads TGTGCCAGCTCACCCGGGACTAGCGGGAGCCTGACAGATACGCAGTATTTT.

This clonotype was recorded at least ten times. The chain combines TRBV20-1 with TRBJ2-4; TRBD2 might be the D (6 bases). CDR3 size: 15 residues. Trimming pared 6 bases from V and 1 base from J, leaving 16 bases between. From germline, CDR1 is DFQATT and CDR2 SNEGSKA (reference sequence). In nucleotides, the CDR3 is TGCAGTGCCCTCTCGGGGGTTCGGGCCAAAAACATTCAGTACTTC. It yields the protein CSALSGVRAKNIQYF.

The J gene is TRBJ2-3, the V gene TRBV29-1; D not certain. The CDR3 spans 15 residues. The germline V gene has CDR1 SQVTM and CDR2 ANQGSEA. The V end lost 4 bases, the J end lost 3 bases, and 17 bases lay between the germline ends. In DNA, the CDR3 is TGCAGCGTTGGACGAGTAGCCGGAGAGACAGATACGCAGTATTTT. Encoded protein: CSVGRVAGETDTQYF.

This clonotype was detected ten times or more. The gene calls are TRBV12-3 or TRBV12-4 and TRBJ2-1; the D is unclear. This CDR3 is 12 amino acids long. V lost 8 bases and J 3 bases, leaving 8 bases between the germline ends. The DNA for the CDR3 is TGTGCCAGCTACCAAAGCTACAATGAGCAGTTCTTC. Amino acid sequence: CASYQSYNEQFF.

The V gene is TRBV7-6, the J gene TRBJ2-6, with D tentatively TRBD2 (5 bases). This CDR3 contains 16 residues. The V gene lost 0 bases and the J gene lost 0 bases, with 6 bases spanning the gap. CDR1 SGHVS and CDR2 FNYEAQ come from the germline V gene. DNA for the CDR3: TGTGCCAGCAGCTTAGCGGCGGGCTCTGGGGCCAACGTCCTGACTTTC. Translation gives CASSLAAGSGANVLTF.

This clonotype came up many times. The chain joins TRBV27 to TRBJ2-5, with D uncertain. The CDR3 is 13 residues long. V was cut by 3 bases and J by 2 bases, with 7 bases left in between. CDR1 and CDR2 (germline): MNHEY, SMNVEV (reference sequence). The CDR3: CASSLRPQETQYF. The DNA of the CDR3 is TGTGCCAGCAGTTTGCGTCCTCAAGAGACCCAGTACTTC.

This clonotype was observed a few times. The CDR3 nucleotides are TGCGCCAGCAGCTTGGAGGGACAGGGGTACGAGCAGTACGTC. This sequence encodes CASSLEGQGYEQYV. V and J are TRBV5-1 and TRBJ2-7, with 10 bases lining up with TRBD1. Per the germline V gene, CDR1 is SGHRS and CDR2 is YFSETQ. The J segment lost 4 bases and the V segment lost 0 bases, leaving 1 base of the junction unmatched. CDR3 length equals 14 residues.

The CDR3 coding sequence is TGTGCCAGCAGTTCGACAGGGGGCCATCAGCCCCAGCATTTT. This encodes CASSSTGGHQPQHF. The rearrangement uses TRBV12-3 or TRBV12-4 and TRBJ1-5; TRBD1 agrees at 10 bases. The junction had 2 bases not matched to a gene; V was cut back by 4 bases and J by 5 bases. CDR3 length: 14 amino acids.

This clonotype was detected many times. The chain links TRBV10-1 to TRBJ2-1; the match to TRBD1 covers 7 bases. CDR1 and CDR2 from the germline V gene are WNHNN and SYGVQD (reference sequence). V was clipped by 6 bases and J by 5 bases; unmatched bases: 19. The length of the CDR3 is 18 residues. This chain's CDR3 is CASREDRTGPRGHNEQFF. The CDR3 DNA reads as TGCGCCAGCAGGGAAGATAGGACAGGCCCAAGGGGCCACAATGAGCAGTTCTTC.

This chain joins TRBV4-1 and TRBJ1-2; D is undetermined. The CDR3 is made up of 15 amino acids. Trimming removed 1 base at V and 2 bases at J, with 11 bases between. Germline V gene lookup returns CDR1 MGHRA and CDR2 YSYEKL. CDR3 amino acids: CASSQVPFGNYGYTF. As DNA, the CDR3 is TGCGCCAGCAGCCAAGTTCCCTTCGGGAACTATGGCTACACCTTC.

This chain connects TRBV2 to TRBJ2-1; 7 bases match TRBD2. Trimming removed 5 bases from V and 0 bases from J; junction bases left unmatched: 10. Germline V gene sequence: CDR1 SNHLY, CDR2 FYNNEI. The CDR3 extends over 17 amino acids. The CDR3 coding sequence is TGTGCCAGCAGTCCCGGACTAGATGGAGGCTCCTACAATGAGCAGTTCTTC. This gives the protein CASSPGLDGGSYNEQFF.

This clonotype was detected ten times or more. The rearrangement uses TRBV24-1 and TRBJ2-1; weak D call: TRBD1 (5 bases). This CDR3 region has 13 residues. V lost 7 bases and J lost 9, with 15 bases in between. Germline lookup yields CDR1 KGHDR and CDR2 SFDVKD. This CDR3 reads CATRESGLGEQFF. CDR3 sequence (DNA): TGTGCCACCAGAGAGTCAGGGTTAGGTGAGCAGTTCTTC.

The chain links TRBV28 to TRBJ2-2; TRBD2 agrees at 9 bases. V lost 4 bases, J lost 6 bases, and 6 bases stayed unmatched. CDR3 length: 15 residues. CDR1 is MDHEN, CDR2 SYDVKM, per germline. Written as DNA, the CDR3 is TGTGCCAGCAGTTATGCGGGAGGGCCACCCGGGGAGCTGTTTTTT. This gives the protein CASSYAGGPPGELFF. The full variable domain, rest sourced from reference TRBV28 and TRBJ2-2, is DVKVTQSSRYLVKRTGEKVFLECVQDMDHENMFWYRQDPGLGLRLIYFSYDVKMKEKGDIPEGYSVSREKKERFSLILESASTNQTSMYLCASSYAGGPPGELFFGEGSRLTVL.

This clonotype was observed a handful of times. V usage is TRBV28 and J usage is TRBJ2-5; 10 bases are a match to TRBD2. The V gene end was trimmed by 4 bases and the J gene end by 4 bases; junction bases not matched to a gene: 6. Germline V gives CDR1 MDHEN, CDR2 SYDVKM. This CDR3 comprises 15 residues. CDR3 bases: TGTGCCAGCAGTTCCAAGCGGGAGGGCCCAGAGACCCAGTACTTC. Translating gives CASSSKREGPETQYF.

This clonotype was seen a handful of times. CDR3 DNA sequence: TGTGCCAGCAGGACCATTGGACAGGCCCAAGAGACCCAGTACTTC. It codes for CASRTIGQAQETQYF. This chain joins TRBV6-1 and TRBJ2-5; the match to TRBD1 covers 7 bases. The CDR3 covers 15 residues. J lost 1 base, V lost 6 bases, and 8 bases had no gene match. In germline, CDR1 is MNHNS, CDR2 SASEGT.

This clonotype was counted ten times or more. The chain employs TRBV6-1 and TRBJ2-3, with 11 bases that match TRBD2. Looked up from germline, CDR1 is MNHNS and CDR2 is SASEGT. This CDR3 is built from 16 residues. Trimming cost V 8 bases and J 2 bases; bases outside gene matches: 9. CDR3 coding DNA: TGTGCCAGCTGGGATATAGCGGGAGGGCTCACAGATACGCAGTATTTT. It translates to CASWDIAGGLTDTQYF.

There are many counts of this clonotype. An end of the junction differs from the germline gene, which may be a read error. This chain joins TRBV4-2 and TRBJ2-1; possibly TRBD1 for D (6 bases). The CDR3 length is 13 residues. From germline, CDR1 is LGHNA and CDR2 YNFKEQ. CDR3: CASCQGTYNEQFF. CDR3 DNA sequence: TGTGCCAGCTGCCAGGGGACCTACAATGAGCAGTTCTTC.

The chain couples TRBV12-5 to TRBJ2-1; TRBD2 matches 8 bases. V gave up 1 base and J gave up 8 bases; unmatched junction bases: 4. Per the germline V gene, CDR1 is LGHNT and CDR2 is FRNRAP. The CDR3 runs to 14 residues. The CDR3 reads CASGLGLAGHEQFF. CDR3 nucleotide sequence: TGTGCTAGTGGTTTGGGCCTAGCGGGTCATGAGCAGTTCTTC.

This clonotype appeared a few times. The V call is TRBV27, the J call TRBJ2-7, with D perhaps given as TRBD1 or TRBD2 (5 bases each). This CDR3 has 13 amino acids. CDR1 is MNHEY, CDR2 SMNVEV, per germline (reference sequence). V gave up 5 bases and J gave up 4 bases, with 12 bases separating them. DNA of the CDR3: TGTGCCAGCAGTCCGGGACCCATATACGAGCAGTACTTC. Translated: CASSPGPIYEQYF.

V is TRBV7-2 and J is TRBJ2-7, with D possibly being TRBD2 (5 bases). The ends were cut back, 8 bases at V and 0 bases at J, with 17 bases in the middle. This CDR3 is 15 amino acids long. Germline V gives CDR1 SGHTA, CDR2 FQGNSA. As DNA, the CDR3 is TGTGCCAGCGGACTTACTCTCCGGGGCTCCTACGAGCAGTACTTC. Translation gives CASGLTLRGSYEQYF. Full variable domain (outside the CDR3, taken from reference TRBV7-2 and TRBJ2-7): GAGVSQSPSNKVTEKGKDVELRCDPISGHTALYWYRQSLGQGLEFLIYFQGNSAPDKSGLPSDRFSAERTGGSVSTLTIQRTQQEDSAVYLCASGLTLRGSYEQYFGPGTRLTVT.

This clonotype showed up just a few times. The J gene is TRBJ1-5, the V gene TRBV6-2 or TRBV6-3, with 8 bases aligning to TRBD1. With 6 bases clipped from V and 1 base from J, the junction kept 8 bases outside the gene matches. Germline CDR1 reads MNHEY; CDR2 reads SVGEGT. The CDR3 sequence is 16 residues long. The CDR3 loop is CASRTTQGGSNQPQHF. CDR3 in DNA: TGTGCCAGCAGAACAACACAGGGGGGAAGCAATCAGCCCCAGCATTTT.

This clonotype has only a few counts. The rearrangement joins TRBV7-8 to TRBJ1-1, with D perhaps TRBD1 (5 bases). Germline V CDR1 and CDR2: SGHVS, FQNEAQ. Trimming left V 6 bases short and J 7 bases short, with 12 bases between. This CDR3 comprises 12 residues. CDR3 nucleotide sequence: TGTGCCAGCAGATATTCAGGGAGTGAAGCTTTCTTT. This gives the protein CASRYSGSEAFF.

The chain has TRBV29-1 and TRBJ2-3, with unresolved D. This CDR3 contains 11 residues. Germline CDR1 is SQVTM and CDR2 is ANQGSEA. V was clipped by 7 bases and J by 4 bases, with 9 bases between them. CDR3 nucleotide sequence: TGCAGCGGCGACTCAGCAGATACGCAGTATTTT. Translation gives CSGDSADTQYF.

This clonotype was seen at least ten times. Written as DNA, the CDR3 is TGTGCCAGTGATACAGGGGTTGGACAGCCCCAGCATTTT. Its protein product is CASDTGVGQPQHF. The J gene is TRBJ1-5, the V gene TRBV28; TRBD1 aligns across 7 bases. CDR1 is MDHEN and CDR2 is SYDVKM in the germline V gene. CDR3 length: 13 residues. V lost 9 bases and J lost 7; bases outside the gene matches: 9.

This clonotype has only a few counts. This chain connects TRBV10-3 to TRBJ2-7; 8 bases match TRBD1. Trimming at V came to 10 bases and at J to 2 bases, leaving 13 bases not matched to a gene. The CDR3 is 15 amino acids. CDR1 and CDR2 from the germline V gene are ENHRY and SYGVKD. CDR3 bases: TGTGCCACCGGTGTAACAGGGGGAAGGGCCTACGAGCAGTACGTC. It encodes CATGVTGGRAYEQYV.

The J gene is TRBJ2-1, the V gene TRBV5-1; possibly TRBD2 for D (5 bases). Between the trimmed V and J ends, which lost 4 bases and 5 bases, there was a span of 16 bases. This CDR3 region has 15 residues. Germline assignment: CDR1 SGHRS and CDR2 YFSETQ. In DNA form, the CDR3 reads TGCGCCAGCAGCGCCCGTGCGGGCCCGAACAATGAGCAGTTCTTC. The encoded protein is CASSARAGPNNEQFF.